The source of this T cell receptor beta chain is a study of blood T cell repertoires in COVID-19. Study overall: Samples taken during acute and convalescent COVID-19 were collected in the United States, Italy and Spain. The analysed material was cDNA or gDNA that came from T cells, B-cell-depleted T cells, or PBMCs.

Seattle-derived patients entered the study during active infection and were followed longitudinally. The length of the CDR3 is 15 residues. After removal of 11 bases from V and 2 bases from J, the junction contained 15 bases not matched to a gene. In germline, CDR1 is LNHDA, CDR2 SQIVND (reference sequence). Original handling: Reference gene primer amplification gave nucleated cell count estimates. The protocol was immunoSEQ multiplex PCR, while the TCRdb copy is restricted to in-frame clones and leaves out a portion. The V and J calls and clone size come from that table; D and trimming were worked out from the DNA. The sample contains some 200,000 clones, 83% of which appear only once.

The sequenced material came from peripheral blood. The sequence was obtained from a woman in her twenties or thirties with COVID-19, enrolled during active disease. The rearrangement joins TRBV19 to TRBJ2-7; 7 bases are a match to TRBD1. This CDR3 reads CAASSAWGQTYEQYF. The CDR3 coding sequence is TGTGCCGCCAGTTCGGCTTGGGGACAGACCTACGAGCAGTACTTC.